This note documents a single T cell receptor (beta chain) sequence. Its antigen remains unidentified. The record has no base qualities; no much larger clone is one base away. The source of the sample is a study of T-cell memory formation after mild COVID-19 (dated by TCRdb to the early 2020s). The study in broad terms: Most TCR sequence clusters were specific to one of the two donors. T-cell clones expanding and contracting after mild COVID-19 in a couple of donors were tracked by longitudinal TCRalpha and TCRbeta repertoire sequencing. Two young, previously healthy adult volunteers, one female and one male, were included in the cohort.

PBMCs were isolated by Ficoll-Paque density gradient centrifugation. Trimming at the junction amounts to 5 bases on V and 5 bases on J, and the germline ends lie 10 bases apart. The germline V gene provides CDR1 MNHEY and CDR2 SVGEGT. The CDR3 spans 13 residues, from the cysteine through the phenylalanine. The kept DNA is CDR3 alone, 39 bases in frame from the first base. This sample was sequenced with an Illumina NovaSeq 6000. cDNA libraries for TCRalpha and TCRbeta were prepared by 5'RACE using constant-segment primers, with sample barcodes and unique molecular identifiers added. Trizol reagent was used to extract RNA from every sample. Library amplification was performed in two PCR steps, and a second sample barcode and Illumina TruSeq adapters were introduced in the second step. The libraries were sequenced on an Illumina NovaSeq using 2 x 150 bp paired-end reads. The authors processed their data as follows. With migec v1.2.7, reads were demultiplexed and then collapsed into UMI-guided consensus sequences. Using mixcr v2.1.11, UMI consensuses were aligned to TRA and TRB V and J templates and then assembled into clonotypes. Expanded or contracted clonotypes were those called significant by both edgeR and NoisET, with noise models trained on biological replicates. For edgeR calls, the cutoffs were a false discovery rate-adjusted p below 0.01 and a log2 fold-change threshold of 1. PCA with hierarchical clustering of max-normalized trajectories of the 1000 most abundant clonotypes was used as exploratory dynamics analysis. Each responding clone was given a CD4 or CD8 phenotype based on the CD4+ and CD8+ repertoires, which had been sequenced separately. In TCRdb, the public reads were trimmed at Q25 with fastp and aligned with MiXCR, with productive beta chains retained. Here each entry gathers all rows of one CDR3 protein and keeps the most common genes and DNA. These V and J calls originate from TCRdb's pipeline instead of the authors' own analysis. The sample table contains approximately 250,000 distinct CDR3 sequences; only one count was recorded for approximately 15% of them. Jointly, the top ten make up 22% of the sample.

Points the paper makes about the study in general: Only a couple of mild cases were covered in the study, and larger cohorts including severe cases with pre-infection samples were considered necessary. SARS-CoV-2 specificity was not confirmed for the second-wave clones peaking on day 37. The detection of some responding clones in pre-infection memory suggests that pre-existing cross-reactive memory T cells joined the SARS-CoV-2 response. Contracting CD4+ clones were located mainly in the CM and EM memory subsets, whereas CD8+ clones were found to be enriched in EMRA. Balanced CD4/CD8 phenotypes were observed for clones contracting from day 15 to 85, whereas a bias towards CD4+ was observed for a second wave of clones expanding from day 15 to 37.

The chain was built from TRBV6-2 or TRBV6-3 and TRBJ1-5; the D gene cannot be named for sure. Sequencing was done on a sample of PBMCs or a T cell subset sorted from them (not recorded which). This receptor was obtained from a man aged 18-30 years who had mild COVID-19 (a few samples of this study predate the infection). The sample titles of this study are shuffled in the database, so cell type and time point are left out; the donor was told from shared clones. The CDR3 protein is CASSPSTYQPQHF. The nucleotide sequence is given as TGTGCCAGCAGTCCCTCTACCTATCAGCCCCAGCATTTT.